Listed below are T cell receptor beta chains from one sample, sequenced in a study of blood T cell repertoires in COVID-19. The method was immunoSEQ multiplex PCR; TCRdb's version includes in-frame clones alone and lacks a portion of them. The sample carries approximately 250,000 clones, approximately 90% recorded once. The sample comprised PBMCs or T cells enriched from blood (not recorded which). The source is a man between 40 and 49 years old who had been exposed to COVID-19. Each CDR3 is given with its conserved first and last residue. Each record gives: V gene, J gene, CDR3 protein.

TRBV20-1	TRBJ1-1	CSASLQGRVPEAFF
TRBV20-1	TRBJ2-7	CSASTGTGGLEQYF
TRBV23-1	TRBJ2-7	CASSQSPTTNYEQYF
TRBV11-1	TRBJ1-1	CASSLAFRNTEAFF
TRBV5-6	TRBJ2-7	CAGGVRAGAMYYEQYF
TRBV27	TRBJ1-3	CASSFGGPGNTIYF
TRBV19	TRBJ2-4	CASSTLDRGENIQYF
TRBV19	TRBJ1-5	CASKGGINQPQHF
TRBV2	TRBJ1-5	CASSGGGDHSNQPQHF
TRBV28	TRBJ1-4	CASKTPGTGDEKLFF
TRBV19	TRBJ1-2	CASSIDSLGADRRRHGYTF
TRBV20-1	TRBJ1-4	CSASLGQRNEKLFF
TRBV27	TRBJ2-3	CASSSDSGQVSTDTQYF
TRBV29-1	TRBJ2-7	CSVWTSGRGSYEQYF
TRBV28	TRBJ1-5	CASSLGQGLVGNQPQHF
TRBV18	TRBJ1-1	CASSPTANTEAFF
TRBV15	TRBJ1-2	CATSRGGQGGSVNYGYTF
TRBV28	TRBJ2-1	CASSLGSGRPSYNEQFF
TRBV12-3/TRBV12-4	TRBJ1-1	CASSPMTGPEAFF
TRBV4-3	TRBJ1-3	CASSLTGAGNTIYF
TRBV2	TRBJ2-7	CASSLAGGSYEQYF
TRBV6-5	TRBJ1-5	CASSYSRDSNQPQHF
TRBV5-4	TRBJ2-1	CASSPWGGYNEQFF
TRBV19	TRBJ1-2	CASTQNYGYTF
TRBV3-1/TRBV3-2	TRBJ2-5	CASSRFRRTIFEGETQYF
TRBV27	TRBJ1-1	CASSSVLTEAFF
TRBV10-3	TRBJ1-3	CAIRQGAQGNTIYF
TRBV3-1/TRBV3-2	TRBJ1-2	CASSPPPGAVIGYTF
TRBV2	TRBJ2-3	CASSWTSGSTDTQYF
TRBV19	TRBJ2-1	CASSISGRNEQFF
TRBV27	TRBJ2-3	CASTAGSTDTQYF
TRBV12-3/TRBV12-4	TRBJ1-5	CASSFTDQPQHF
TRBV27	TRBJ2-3	CASRRLAGGGDTQYF
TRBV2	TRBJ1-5	CASRDGTGYQPQHF
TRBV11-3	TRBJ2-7	CASSSRGLYEQYF